This T cell receptor (beta chain) was observed in a study of blood T cell repertoires in COVID-19. Whole-study context: The United States, Italy and Spain were the sources of the acute and convalescent COVID-19 samples. The analysed material was cDNA or gDNA that came from T cells, B-cell-depleted T cells, or PBMCs.

This clone came up a few times. Seattle cases were enrolled at active infection and followed longitudinally. Original processing notes: Cell counts per sample came from amplifying reference gene primers. Some clones are missing from TCRdb's copy, which holds only in-frame ones; the method was immunoSEQ multiplex PCR. D and trimming come from the DNA, and the V and J calls and clone size come from that table. Among 250,000 to 350,000 clones, 70% to 90% were seen once, and the ten largest hold approximately 14%. The clonotype comes from a woman between 65 and 79 years old with COVID-19, enrolled during active disease. The sequenced sample consisted of peripheral blood.

DNA for the CDR3: TGCGCCAGCAGCGAGACAGGACTCCGCACAGATACGCAGTATTTT. It yields the protein CASSETGLRTDTQYF. The rearrangement uses TRBV5-1 and TRBJ2-3; maybe TRBD1 (6 bases). This CDR3 comprises 15 residues. Per germline, CDR1 SGHRS and CDR2 YFSETQ. Deletions cut 4 bases from V and 1 base from J, with 13 bases between.